These 8 T cell receptor beta chains came from one sample sequenced in a study of T-cell reconstitution after alpha-beta-depleted transplantation in children. The authors prepared the TCRbeta library with unique molecular identifiers. TCRdb independently ran MiXCR on the PCR reads; one entry per CDR3 protein. The sample yields around 800,000 distinct CDR3 sequences, approximately 15% seen once. This specimen consisted of PBMCs, mostly from graft donor cells, obtained 360 days after TCRalphabeta/CD19-depleted stem cell transplant. These receptor sequences come from a male patient younger than 18 who had a stem cell transplant for acute lymphoblastic leukemia, so the T cells may come from the graft donor.

The chain employs TRBV9 and TRBJ2-2; 9 bases match TRBD1. V trimming: 2 bases; J trimming: 6 bases; junction bases outside the gene matches: 5. Germline CDR1 is SGDLS and CDR2 is YYNGEE. CDR3 length: 15 amino acids. CDR3: CASSVWDRVSGELFF. The CDR3 region has the DNA TGTGCCAGCAGCGTGTGGGACAGGGTTTCCGGGGAGCTGTTTTTT.

V and J are TRBV5-6 and TRBJ2-6; TRBD1 matches at 10 bases. V gave up 1 base and J gave up 2 bases; unmatched junction bases: 12. The CDR3 runs 20 residues. Looked up from germline, CDR1 is SGHDT and CDR2 is YYEEEE. CDR3 region: CASSLLRQGAAITGANVLTF. The CDR3 bases are TGTGCCAGCAGCTTGTTGAGACAGGGGGCAGCAATAACTGGGGCCAACGTCCTGACTTTC.

The chain couples TRBV12-3 or TRBV12-4 to TRBJ2-5, with TRBD1 matching over 10 bases. The CDR3 totals 16 residues. Trimming cost V 3 bases and J 3 bases; bases outside gene matches: 7. The CDR3 nucleotides are TGTGCCAGCAGTTTCCGACAGGGGGCAGGGGAAGAGACCCAGTACTTC. This translates into CASSFRQGAGEETQYF.

This clonotype was found many times. A read error may account for a junction end that differs from germline. This chain links TRBV5-1 with TRBJ1-2, with D perhaps TRBD1 (6 bases). Germline loops: CDR1 SGHRS, CDR2 YFSETQ. The CDR3 spans 13 residues. CDR3 coding DNA: TGTGCCAGCAGCTTAGACAGGTCCTATGGCTACACCTTC. The encoded protein is CASSLDRSYGYTF.

The chain has TRBV9 and TRBJ2-1; TRBD1 matches at 8 bases. Germline V gene lookup returns CDR1 SGDLS and CDR2 YYNGEE. The length of the CDR3 is 19 residues. The ends lost 4 bases at V and 8 bases at J; junction bases unmatched: 23. The CDR3 coding sequence is TGTGCCAGCAGCCCCGGGCAGGGGGCGATCGTGGGTCTCGGGGATGAGCAGTTCTTC. It translates to CASSPGQGAIVGLGDEQFF.

In its sample, this clonotype was seen a few times. V gene TRBV5-1 combines with J gene TRBJ2-2; perhaps TRBD1 as D (7 bases). CDR1 is SGHRS, CDR2 YFSETQ, per germline. V lost 2 bases, J lost 4 bases, and 12 bases lay in between. The CDR3 totals 15 residues. This CDR3 reads CASSFLQGGTGELFF. CDR3 bases: TGCGCCAGCAGCTTTTTGCAGGGGGGCACCGGGGAGCTGTTTTTT.

V gene TRBV5-1 combines with J gene TRBJ1-6; D gene ambiguous. Germline CDR1 is SGHRS and CDR2 is YFSETQ. The V and J ends lost 4 bases and 11 bases respectively, with 19 bases between them. The CDR3 totals 15 residues. The chain's CDR3 is CASSPHQDIMAPLHF. For the CDR3, the DNA is TGCGCCAGCAGCCCTCACCAGGATATTATGGCACCCCTCCACTTT.

This clonotype appeared a few times. This chain links TRBV20-1 with TRBJ2-7; D is unresolved. The ends were cut back, 7 bases at V and 2 bases at J, with 9 bases in the middle. Germline V gene data show CDR1 as DFQATT and CDR2 as SNEGSKA (reference sequence). This CDR3 is 11 amino acids long. CDR3 protein: CSVSTAYEQYF. For the CDR3, the DNA is TGCAGTGTTAGCACAGCCTACGAGCAGTACTTC.